This record covers a single TCR beta chain. Clones were sequenced by immunoSEQ multiplex PCR, and TCRdb holds only the in-frame ones, with some missing. Among 15,000 to 20,000 clones, 90% to 95% were seen once, and the ten largest hold about 2%. Documented time point: pre-treatment baseline. This sample is drawn from a study of blood T cell dynamics during melanoma immunotherapy. The V gene's germline CDR1 is LGHNA and CDR2 YSLEER. This CDR3 comprises 15 residues. V was pared by 1 base and J by 1 base, with 10 bases between. The TCR originated in a human donor with melanoma. The chain carries TRBV4-3 and TRBJ1-1, with D possibly being TRBD1 (5 bases). The sequencing here drew on blood, taken from a patient treated with checkpoint blockade. This chain's CDR3 is CASSQARQRNTEAFF. The DNA for the CDR3 is TGCGCCAGCAGCCAAGCGAGACAGAGGAACACTGAAGCTTTCTTT.